The present T cell receptor beta chain was sequenced within a study of CD8+CD57+ T cells in acquired aplastic anemia. CD8+CD57+ cell expansion, shown by flow cytometry, had occurred in the patients selected for sequencing. Patients uniformly had severe acquired aplastic anemia. At the time of blood sampling, patients had not yet received any therapy. This CDR3 is 12 amino acids long. Germline-derived CDR1 and CDR2 are LNHDA and SQIVND (reference sequence). The V gene lost 4 bases and the J gene lost 6 bases, with 9 bases spanning the gap. This clonotype was picked up a small number of times. Its antigen is unknown. Study results and caveats: Patients and controls had in common 25 to 30 CD8+ CDR3 sequences.

Profiling that covered TCR beta VDJ and CDR3 relied on genomic DNA as its template. MiXCR, applied by TCRdb to the reads, yields one record per CDR3 protein. The sample has approximately 300,000 distinct CDR3 sequences; 50% to 65% are singletons. The receptor comes from a human donor with aplastic anemia. The rearrangement joins TRBV19 to TRBJ1-1; D unresolved. The specimen was sorted CD4+, CD8+, or CD8+CD57+ T cells (not recorded which) from PBMCs. CDR3 DNA sequence: TGTGCCAGTAGTAACTACGGCGCTGAAGCTTTCTTT. This codes for CASSNYGAEAFF.